A single sample is the source of the 26 T cell receptor beta chains below, sequenced in a study of T cell responses to AZD1222 COVID-19 vaccine. Method: immunoSEQ multiplex PCR; TCRdb's copy keeps in-frame clones and lacks some. The sample carries some 150,000 clones, 88% recorded once. The specimen was peripheral blood, collected 28 days after the second dose of the MenACWY control vaccine. These receptors were taken from an adult who received the MenACWY meningococcal vaccine as a control.

The chain combines TRBV6-1 with TRBJ1-4, with D hard to call. Germline V CDR1 and CDR2: MNHNS, SASEGT. The ends were cut back, 3 bases at V and 3 bases at J, with 8 bases in the middle. CDR3 length equals 14 residues. CDR3 amino acids: CASSEGLANEKLFF. DNA for the CDR3: TGTGCCAGCAGTGAGGGTTTGGCTAATGAAAAACTGTTTTTT.

Here the CDR3 DNA reads TGCGCCAGCTGGACAGGGGGCATGTGGGGCTACACCTTC. Protein product: CASWTGGMWGYTF. This rearrangement joins TRBV10-1 to TRBJ1-2; TRBD1 matches at 11 bases. Trimming at V came to 8 bases and at J to 8 bases, leaving 7 bases not matched to a gene. CDR3 size: 13 residues. Germline CDR1 and CDR2: WNHNN and SYGVQD (reference sequence).

This chain uses TRBV27 with TRBJ1-5; TRBD1 agrees at 7 bases. Trimming cost V 6 bases and J 1 base; bases outside gene matches: 9. The CDR3 consists of 16 residues. Per the germline V gene, CDR1 is MNHEY and CDR2 is SMNVEV (reference sequence). The CDR3: CASRIGSRGSNQPQHF. The CDR3 nucleotides read TGTGCCAGCAGAATTGGGAGCAGGGGGAGCAATCAGCCCCAGCATTTT.

This chain joins TRBV7-3 and TRBJ2-2; no definite D call. V was clipped by 1 base and J by 7 bases, with 7 bases between them. Per the germline V gene, CDR1 is SGHTA and CDR2 is FQGTGA. CDR3 length equals 13 residues. The CDR3 bases are TGTGCCAGCAGCTTAAACCCTGACGGGGAGCTGTTTTTT. Encoded protein: CASSLNPDGELFF.

The gene calls are TRBV24-1 and TRBJ1-4, with no clear D. Germline V gene data show CDR1 as KGHDR and CDR2 as SFDVKD. V was cut by 3 bases and J by 7 bases, with 5 bases left in between. The CDR3 runs 12 residues. The CDR3 DNA follows: TGTGCCACCAGTGATGACACTGAAAAACTGTTTTTT. It yields the protein CATSDDTEKLFF.

With regard to this clone: At one end, the junction sequence differs from germline, possibly due to a read error. The chain recombines TRBV27 with TRBJ1-1, with D possibly being TRBD1 (6 bases). Germline loops: CDR1 MNHEY, CDR2 SMNVEV (reference sequence). The CDR3 has 14 residues. In nucleotides, the CDR3 is TGTGCCAGCAGTTTCGGAGGGACATCGGCTGAGGCTTTCTTT. It specifies CASSFGGTSAEAFF.

The chain combines TRBV7-2 with TRBJ2-1; the D is unclear. Between the trimmed V and J ends, which lost 1 base and 5 bases, there was a span of 6 bases. The germline CDR1 and CDR2 sequences are SGHTA and FQGNSA. CDR3 length: 13 amino acids. CDR3 sequence (DNA): TGTGCCAGCAGCTTAGGCCGCGACAATGAGCAGTTCTTC. Amino acids: CASSLGRDNEQFF.

V gene TRBV14 combines with J gene TRBJ1-2; D is ambiguous. The V gene's germline CDR1 is SGHDN and CDR2 FVKESK. This CDR3 is built from 14 residues. Trimming removed 0 bases at V and 3 bases at J, with 8 bases between. The CDR3, as DNA: TGTGCCAGCAGCCAAGAATTTGGGCACTATGGCTACACCTTC. It yields the protein CASSQEFGHYGYTF.

Only a few counts were recorded for this clone. This chain joins TRBV6-2 or TRBV6-3 and TRBJ1-1, with TRBD1 matching over 7 bases. The CDR3 spans 15 residues. CDR1 and CDR2 (germline): MNHEY, SVGEGT. After removal of 6 bases from V and 1 base from J, the junction contained 8 bases not matched to a gene. CDR3 sequence (DNA): TGTGCCAGCAGCGATGCGACAGGGCCGAACACTGAAGCTTTCTTT. Translation gives CASSDATGPNTEAFF.

This chain uses TRBV5-4 with TRBJ1-6, with 8 bases lining up with TRBD1. This CDR3 has 14 amino acids. The V and J ends lost 4 bases and 10 bases, in that order; junction bases with no gene match: 7. Germline V gene data show CDR1 as SGHNT and CDR2 as YYREEE (reference sequence). The CDR3 DNA follows: TGTGCCAGCAGCCAGGACAGGGACCAATCACCCCTCCACTTT. It is translated as CASSQDRDQSPLHF.

For the CDR3, the DNA is TGTGCCAGTAGTACCCGGACCCGCTATGGCTACACCTTC. Its translation is CASSTRTRYGYTF. The chain couples TRBV19 to TRBJ1-2; D gene unclear. Germline CDR1 LNHDA, CDR2 SQIVND (reference sequence). Between the trimmed V and J ends, which lost 4 bases and 4 bases, there was a span of 10 bases. CDR3 length equals 13 residues.

Here the CDR3 DNA reads TGTGCCAGCAGCAAAGAACAGTTTAATGAAAAACTGTTTTTT. Translation: CASSKEQFNEKLFF. The chain carries TRBV21-1 and TRBJ1-4; TRBD1, the D gene given by the table, was not confirmed from the DNA. TRBV21-1 is an annotated pseudogene. This CDR3 comprises 14 residues.

The chain links TRBV30 to TRBJ1-1; 7 bases align to TRBD1. Germline CDR1 reads GTSNPN; CDR2 reads SVGIG (reference sequence). This CDR3 has 14 residues. The V gene end was trimmed by 2 bases and the J gene end by 5 bases; junction bases not matched to a gene: 8. The CDR3 loop reads CAWSLGQMRTEAFF. DNA of the CDR3: TGTGCCTGGAGTCTGGGACAGATGAGGACTGAAGCTTTCTTT. The full variable domain, in which reference TRBV30 and TRBJ1-1 provide the parts outside the CDR3, is SQTIHQWPATLVQPVGSPLSLECTVEGTSNPNLYWYRQAAGRGLQLLFYSVGIGQISSEVPQNLSASRPQDRQFILSSKKLLLSDSGFYLCAWSLGQMRTEAFFGQGTRLTVV.

The V and J genes are TRBV19 and TRBJ1-5, with 9 positions matching TRBD1. The CDR3 runs 15 residues. Trimming removed 7 bases from V and 7 bases from J; junction bases left unmatched: 11. Germline lookup yields CDR1 LNHDA and CDR2 SQIVND (reference sequence). The CDR3 DNA is TGTGCCAGTACCCCAACAGGGGGCGCTTGGCAGCCCCAGCATTTT. Its protein is CASTPTGGAWQPQHF.

This chain connects TRBV9 to TRBJ2-3, with TRBD2 matching 11 bases. Per the germline V gene, CDR1 is SGDLS and CDR2 is YYNGEE. V lost 1 base, J lost 4 bases, and 5 bases stayed unmatched. The CDR3 totals 16 residues. The CDR3 sequence: CASSVSLAGGADTQYF. CDR3 in DNA: TGTGCCAGCAGCGTATCGCTAGCGGGAGGTGCAGATACGCAGTATTTT. Drawing the rest from reference TRBV9 and TRBJ2-3, the complete variable domain is DSGVTQTPKHLITATGQRVTLRCSPRSGDLSVYWYQQSLDQGLQFLIQYYNGEERAKGNILERFSAQQFPDLHSELNLSSLELGDSALYFCASSVSLAGGADTQYFGPGTRLTVL.

This clone has only one observation. The J gene is TRBJ2-1, the V gene TRBV27, with TRBD2 identical over 8 bases. CDR1 MNHEY and CDR2 SMNVEV come from the germline V gene (reference sequence). The CDR3 is 16 amino acids. V gave up 6 bases and J gave up 2 bases; unmatched junction bases: 9. CDR3 amino acids: CASRGLAGGPYNEQFF. CDR3 DNA sequence: TGTGCCAGCAGGGGGCTTGCGGGGGGCCCCTACAATGAGCAGTTCTTC.

J is TRBJ2-7 and V is TRBV15, with D perhaps matching TRBD1 (6 bases). Germline CDR1 is LNHNV and CDR2 is YYDKDF (reference sequence). The CDR3 runs to 15 residues. V was cut by 0 bases and J by 2 bases, with 11 bases left in between. CDR3 sequence (DNA): TGTGCCACCAGCAGAGATAACAGGGTCACCTACGAGCAGTACTTC. Translating gives CATSRDNRVTYEQYF. Drawing the rest from reference TRBV15 and TRBJ2-7, the complete variable domain is DAMVIQNPRYQVTQFGKPVTLSCSQTLNHNVMYWYQQKSSQAPKLLFHYYDKDFNNEADTPDNFQSRRPNTSFCFLDIRSPGLGDTAMYLCATSRDNRVTYEQYFGPGTRLTVT.

The V call is TRBV19, the J call TRBJ2-5, with D hard to call. The CDR3 runs 15 residues. The V end lost 3 bases, the J end lost 3 bases, and 14 bases lay between the germline ends. Per the germline V gene, CDR1 is LNHDA and CDR2 is SQIVND (reference sequence). CDR3 sequence (DNA): TGTGCCAGTAGTATGGGCTTGACATCTGAAGAGACCCAGTACTTC. Its translation: CASSMGLTSEETQYF.

V is TRBV3-1 (or the pseudogene TRBV3-2) and J is TRBJ1-2, with D maybe TRBD1 (6 bases). Trimming pared 1 base from V and 7 bases from J, leaving 10 bases between. Germline V lookup: CDR1 LGHDT, CDR2 YNNKEL (reference sequence). This CDR3 has 13 amino acids. CDR3: CASSQGEGVGYTF. DNA for the CDR3: TGTGCCAGCAGCCAAGGGGAGGGGGTTGGCTACACCTTC.

This clone was counted only a few times. V is TRBV5-1 and J is TRBJ1-2; tentatively, D is TRBD1 (5 bases). The CDR3 runs to 16 residues. V lost 0 bases and J lost 0, with 12 bases in between. Germline V gives CDR1 SGHRS, CDR2 YFSETQ. The CDR3 nucleotides are TGCGCCAGCAGCTTGGCAAGGGACGGAGCTAACTATGGCTACACCTTC. It codes for CASSLARDGANYGYTF. Complete variable domain (other parts from reference TRBV5-1 and TRBJ1-2): KAGVTQTPRYLIKTRGQQVTLSCSPISGHRSVSWYQQTPGQGLQFLFEYFSETQRNKGNFPGRFSGRQFSNSRSEMNVSTLELGDSALYLCASSLARDGANYGYTFGSGTRLTVV.

This sequence joins TRBV5-1 and TRBJ2-7; 8 bases match TRBD1. Germline V gene sequence: CDR1 SGHRS, CDR2 YFSETQ. The CDR3 extends over 13 amino acids. J was trimmed by 5 bases and V by 4 bases; bases with no gene match: 5. DNA of the CDR3: TGCGCCAGCAGCCTTGGACAGGGTAACGAGCAGTACTTC. Translated, it gives CASSLGQGNEQYF.

The chain is built from TRBV6-4 and TRBJ1-1; 7 bases are a match to TRBD1. The V gene's germline CDR1 is MRHNA and CDR2 SNTAGT. The J segment lost 2 bases and the V segment lost 3 bases, leaving 6 bases of the junction unmatched. This CDR3 comprises 15 residues. The CDR3 DNA sequence: TGTGCCAGCAGTGAATCCGGGACAGCTAACACTGAAGCTTTCTTT. This codes for CASSESGTANTEAFF.

The chain's CDR3 is CASSFTGELFF. In DNA form, the CDR3 reads TGTGCCAGCAGTTTTACCGGGGAGCTGTTTTTT. This chain uses TRBV12-3 or TRBV12-4 with TRBJ2-2; D call uncertain. This CDR3 is built from 11 residues. V was pared by 3 bases and J by 5 bases, with 1 base between.

The chain is built from TRBV5-1 and TRBJ1-2; D not certain. V lost 3 bases and J 2 bases, leaving 8 bases between the germline ends. CDR1 and CDR2 from the germline V gene are SGHRS and YFSETQ. The CDR3 has 13 amino acids. The CDR3: CASSSDGNYGYTF. DNA of the CDR3: TGCGCCAGCAGCTCAGACGGCAACTATGGCTACACCTTC.

The V call is TRBV28, the J call TRBJ1-2; D might be TRBD1 (6 bases). The ends were cut back, 8 bases at V and 2 bases at J, with 12 bases in the middle. The germline CDR1 and CDR2 sequences are MDHEN and SYDVKM. CDR3 size: 13 residues. CDR3 region: CASGQIQNYGYTF. In nucleotides, the CDR3 is TGTGCCAGCGGACAGATTCAAAACTATGGCTACACCTTC.

J is TRBJ1-1 and V is TRBV4-3; possibly TRBD1 for D (5 bases). V lost 2 bases to trimming and J lost 4 bases, with 14 bases between them. Germline CDR1 and CDR2: LGHNA and YSLEER. The CDR3 runs 15 residues. The CDR3 loop reads CASSQLPAGGTEAFF. As DNA, the CDR3 is TGCGCCAGCAGCCAACTTCCCGCGGGGGGCACTGAAGCTTTCTTT.